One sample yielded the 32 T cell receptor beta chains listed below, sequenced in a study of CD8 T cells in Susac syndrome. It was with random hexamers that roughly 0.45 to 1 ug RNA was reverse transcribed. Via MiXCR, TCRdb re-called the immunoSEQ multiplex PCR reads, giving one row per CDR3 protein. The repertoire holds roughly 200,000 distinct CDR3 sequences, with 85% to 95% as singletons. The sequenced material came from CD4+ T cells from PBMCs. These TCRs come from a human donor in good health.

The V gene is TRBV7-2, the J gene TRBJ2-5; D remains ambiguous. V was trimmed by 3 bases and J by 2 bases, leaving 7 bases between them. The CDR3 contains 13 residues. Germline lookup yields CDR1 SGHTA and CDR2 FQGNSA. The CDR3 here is CASSFIRQETQYF. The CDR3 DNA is TGTGCCAGCAGCTTTATCCGGCAAGAGACCCAGTACTTC.

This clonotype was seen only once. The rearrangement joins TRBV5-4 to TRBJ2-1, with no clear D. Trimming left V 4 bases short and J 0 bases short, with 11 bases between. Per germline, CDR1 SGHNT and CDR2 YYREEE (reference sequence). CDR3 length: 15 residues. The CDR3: CASSRDQSSYNEQFF. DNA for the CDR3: TGTGCCAGCAGCCGAGACCAGAGCTCCTACAATGAGCAGTTCTTC.

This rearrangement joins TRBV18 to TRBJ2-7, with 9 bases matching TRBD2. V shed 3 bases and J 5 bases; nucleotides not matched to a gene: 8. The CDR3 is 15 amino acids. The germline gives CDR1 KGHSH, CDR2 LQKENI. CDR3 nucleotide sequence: TGTGCCAGCTCACCCTTAGCGGGAGCCTCTAACGAGCAGTACGTC. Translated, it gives CASSPLAGASNEQYV.

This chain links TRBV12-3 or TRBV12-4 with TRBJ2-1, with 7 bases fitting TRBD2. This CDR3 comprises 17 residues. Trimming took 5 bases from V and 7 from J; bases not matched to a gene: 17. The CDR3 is CASSEEDGLGASNEQFF. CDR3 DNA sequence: TGTGCCAGCAGTGAAGAGGATGGACTAGGGGCTTCAAATGAGCAGTTCTTC.

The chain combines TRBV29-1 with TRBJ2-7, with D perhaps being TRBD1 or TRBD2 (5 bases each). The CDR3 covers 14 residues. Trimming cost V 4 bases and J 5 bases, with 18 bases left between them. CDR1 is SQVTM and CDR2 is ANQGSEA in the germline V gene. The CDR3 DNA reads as TGCAGCGTTGTGATGGGTGGGACGCAGGACGAGCAGTACGTC. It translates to CSVVMGGTQDEQYV.

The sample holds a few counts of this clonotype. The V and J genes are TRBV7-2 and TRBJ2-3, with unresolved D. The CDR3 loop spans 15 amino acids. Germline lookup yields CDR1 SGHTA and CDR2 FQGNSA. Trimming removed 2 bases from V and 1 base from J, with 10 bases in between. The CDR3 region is CASSLMPKGTDTQYF. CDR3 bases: TGTGCCAGCAGCTTAATGCCCAAGGGCACAGATACGCAGTATTTT.

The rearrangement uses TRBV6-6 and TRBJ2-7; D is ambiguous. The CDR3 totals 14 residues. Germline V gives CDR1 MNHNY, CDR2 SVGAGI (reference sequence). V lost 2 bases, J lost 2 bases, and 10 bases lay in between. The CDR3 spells CASSYQRVTYEQYV. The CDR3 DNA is TGTGCCAGCAGTTACCAGCGAGTGACCTACGAGCAGTACGTC.

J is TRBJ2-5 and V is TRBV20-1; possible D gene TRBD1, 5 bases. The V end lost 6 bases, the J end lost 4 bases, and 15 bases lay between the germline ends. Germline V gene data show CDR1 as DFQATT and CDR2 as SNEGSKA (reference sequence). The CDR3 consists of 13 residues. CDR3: CSARAGKGETQYF. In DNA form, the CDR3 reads TGCAGTGCCAGGGCAGGGAAGGGAGAGACCCAGTACTTC.

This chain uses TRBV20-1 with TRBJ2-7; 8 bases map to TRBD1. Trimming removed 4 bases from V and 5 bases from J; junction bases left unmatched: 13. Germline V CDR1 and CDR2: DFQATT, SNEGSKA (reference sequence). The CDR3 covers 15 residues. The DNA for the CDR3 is TGCAGTGCTACCGACGGGACAGGCGGTATCCACGAGCAGTACTTC. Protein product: CSATDGTGGIHEQYF.

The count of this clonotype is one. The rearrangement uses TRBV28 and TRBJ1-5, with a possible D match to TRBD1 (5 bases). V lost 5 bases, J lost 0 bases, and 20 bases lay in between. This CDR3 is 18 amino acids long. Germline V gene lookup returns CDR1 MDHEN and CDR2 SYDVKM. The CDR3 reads CASSPLGQVQYSNQPQHF. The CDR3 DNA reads TGTGCCAGCAGTCCGCTGGGGCAGGTCCAATATAGCAATCAGCCCCAGCATTTT.

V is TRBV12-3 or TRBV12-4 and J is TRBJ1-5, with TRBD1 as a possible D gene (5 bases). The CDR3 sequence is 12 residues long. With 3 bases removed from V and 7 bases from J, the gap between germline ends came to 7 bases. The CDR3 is CASSFGGQPQHF. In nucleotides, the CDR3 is TGTGCCAGCAGTTTCGGGGGGCAGCCCCAGCATTTT.

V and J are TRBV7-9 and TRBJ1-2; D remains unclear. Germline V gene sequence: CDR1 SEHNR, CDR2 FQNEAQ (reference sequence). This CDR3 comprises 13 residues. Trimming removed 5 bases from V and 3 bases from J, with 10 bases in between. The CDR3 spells CASSPDGDYGYTF. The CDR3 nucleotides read TGTGCCAGCAGCCCGGACGGCGACTATGGCTACACCTTC.

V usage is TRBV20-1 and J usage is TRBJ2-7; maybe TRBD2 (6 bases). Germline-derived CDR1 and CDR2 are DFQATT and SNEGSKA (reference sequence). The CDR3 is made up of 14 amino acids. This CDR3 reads CSARRGLASSEQYV. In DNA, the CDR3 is TGCAGTGCTAGACGGGGTCTAGCGTCCTCCGAGCAGTACGTC.

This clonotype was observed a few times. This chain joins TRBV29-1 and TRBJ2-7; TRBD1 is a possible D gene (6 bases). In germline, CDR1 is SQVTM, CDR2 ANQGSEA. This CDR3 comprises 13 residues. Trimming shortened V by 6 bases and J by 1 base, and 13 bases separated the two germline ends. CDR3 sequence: CSVGQTTSYEQYF. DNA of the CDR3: TGCAGCGTCGGACAGACAACGTCCTACGAGCAGTACTTC.

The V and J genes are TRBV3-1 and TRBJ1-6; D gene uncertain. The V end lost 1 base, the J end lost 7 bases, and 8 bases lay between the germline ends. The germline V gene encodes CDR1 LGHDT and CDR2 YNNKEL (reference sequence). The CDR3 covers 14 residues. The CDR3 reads CASSQGAANSPLHF. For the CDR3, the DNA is TGTGCCAGCAGCCAAGGAGCAGCCAATTCACCCCTCCACTTT.

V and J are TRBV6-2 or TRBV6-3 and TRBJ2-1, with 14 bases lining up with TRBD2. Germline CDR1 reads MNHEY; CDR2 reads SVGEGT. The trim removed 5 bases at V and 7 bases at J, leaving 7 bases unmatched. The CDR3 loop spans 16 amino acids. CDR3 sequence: CASSPRLAGGPNEQFF. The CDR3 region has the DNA TGTGCCAGCAGTCCGAGACTAGCGGGGGGGCCAAATGAGCAGTTCTTC.

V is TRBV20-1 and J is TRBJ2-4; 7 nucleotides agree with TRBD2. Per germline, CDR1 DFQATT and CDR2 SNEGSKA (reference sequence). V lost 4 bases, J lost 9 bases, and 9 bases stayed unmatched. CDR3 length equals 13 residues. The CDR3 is CSATPHGRSIQYF. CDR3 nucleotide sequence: TGCAGTGCTACTCCGCACGGGAGGAGCATTCAGTACTTC.

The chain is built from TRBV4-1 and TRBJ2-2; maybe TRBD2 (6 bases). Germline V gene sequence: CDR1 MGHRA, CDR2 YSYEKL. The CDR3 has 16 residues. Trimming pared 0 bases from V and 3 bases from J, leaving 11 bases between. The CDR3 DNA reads TGCGCCAGCAGCCAAGAGGCCAGCGGGCACACCGGGGAGCTGTTTTTT. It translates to CASSQEASGHTGELFF.

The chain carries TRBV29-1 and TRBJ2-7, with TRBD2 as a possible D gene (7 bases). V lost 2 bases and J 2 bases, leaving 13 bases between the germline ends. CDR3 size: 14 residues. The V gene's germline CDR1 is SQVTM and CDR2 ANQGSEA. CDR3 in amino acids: CSVESGRGTYEQYF. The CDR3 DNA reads TGCAGCGTTGAATCAGGGAGGGGGACCTACGAGCAGTACTTC.

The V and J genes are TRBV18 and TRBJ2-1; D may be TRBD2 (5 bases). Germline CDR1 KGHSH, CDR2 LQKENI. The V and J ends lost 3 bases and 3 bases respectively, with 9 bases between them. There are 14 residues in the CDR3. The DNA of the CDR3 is TGTGCCAGCTCACCCCGAGGGATCTACAATGAGCAGTTCTTC. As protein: CASSPRGIYNEQFF.

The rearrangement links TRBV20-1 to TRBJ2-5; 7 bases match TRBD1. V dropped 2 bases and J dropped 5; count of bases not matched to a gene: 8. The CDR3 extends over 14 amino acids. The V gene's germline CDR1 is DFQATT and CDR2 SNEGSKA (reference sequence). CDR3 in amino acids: CSARPRQGMETQYF. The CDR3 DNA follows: TGCAGTGCTAGACCTAGACAGGGAATGGAGACCCAGTACTTC.

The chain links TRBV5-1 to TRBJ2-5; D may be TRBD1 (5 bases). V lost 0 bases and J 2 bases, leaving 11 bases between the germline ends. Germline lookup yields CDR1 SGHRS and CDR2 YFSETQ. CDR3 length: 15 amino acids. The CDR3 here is CASSLEGWWQETQYF. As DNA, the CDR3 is TGCGCCAGCAGCTTGGAGGGGTGGTGGCAAGAGACCCAGTACTTC.

The CDR3 bases are TGTGCCAGCAGACAGTGGCTCGGTGAGCAGTTCTTC. This sequence encodes CASRQWLGEQFF. This chain links TRBV2 with TRBJ2-1; D is unclear. The germline V and J ends were trimmed by 6 bases and 9 bases, with 12 bases remaining between them. Germline V gives CDR1 SNHLY, CDR2 FYNNEI. The CDR3 totals 12 residues.

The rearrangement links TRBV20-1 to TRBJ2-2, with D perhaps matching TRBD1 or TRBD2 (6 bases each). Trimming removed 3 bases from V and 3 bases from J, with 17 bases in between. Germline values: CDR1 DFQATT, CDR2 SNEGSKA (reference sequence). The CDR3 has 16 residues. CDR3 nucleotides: TGCAGTGCTAGCGTATCCGGGGGCGAGGACACCGGGGAGCTGTTTTTT. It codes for CSASVSGGEDTGELFF.

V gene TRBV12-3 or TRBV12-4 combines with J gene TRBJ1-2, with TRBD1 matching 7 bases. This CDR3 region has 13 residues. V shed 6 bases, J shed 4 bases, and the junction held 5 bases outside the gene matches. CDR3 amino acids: CASSPDRAYGYTF. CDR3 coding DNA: TGTGCCAGCAGCCCCGACAGGGCCTATGGCTACACCTTC.

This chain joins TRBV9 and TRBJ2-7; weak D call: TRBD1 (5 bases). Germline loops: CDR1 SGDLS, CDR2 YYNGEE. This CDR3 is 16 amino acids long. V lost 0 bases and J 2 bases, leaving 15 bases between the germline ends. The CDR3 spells CASSVAVMGPPYEQYF. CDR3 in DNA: TGTGCCAGCAGCGTAGCTGTAATGGGGCCTCCCTACGAGCAGTACTTC.

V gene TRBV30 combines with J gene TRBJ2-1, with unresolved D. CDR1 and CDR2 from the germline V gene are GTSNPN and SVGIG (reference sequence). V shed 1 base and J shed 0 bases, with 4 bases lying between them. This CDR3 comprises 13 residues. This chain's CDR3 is CAWSASSYNEQFF. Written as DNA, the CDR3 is TGTGCCTGGAGTGCGTCCTCCTACAATGAGCAGTTCTTC.

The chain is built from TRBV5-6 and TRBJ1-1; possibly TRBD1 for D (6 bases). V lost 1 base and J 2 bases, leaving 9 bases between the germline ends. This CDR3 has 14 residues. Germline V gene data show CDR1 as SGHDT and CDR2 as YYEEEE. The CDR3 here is CASSLWGANTEAFF. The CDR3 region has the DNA TGTGCCAGCAGCTTGTGGGGGGCAAACACTGAAGCTTTCTTT.

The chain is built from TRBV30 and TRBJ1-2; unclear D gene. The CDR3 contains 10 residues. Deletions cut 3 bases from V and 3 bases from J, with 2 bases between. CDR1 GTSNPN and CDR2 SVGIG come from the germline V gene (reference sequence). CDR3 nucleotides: TGTGCCTGGAGCGACTATGGCTACACCTTC. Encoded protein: CAWSDYGYTF. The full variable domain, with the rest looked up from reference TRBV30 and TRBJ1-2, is SQTIHQWPATLVQPVGSPLSLECTVEGTSNPNLYWYRQAAGRGLQLLFYSVGIGQISSEVPQNLSASRPQDRQFILSSKKLLLSDSGFYLCAWSDYGYTFGSGTRLTVV.

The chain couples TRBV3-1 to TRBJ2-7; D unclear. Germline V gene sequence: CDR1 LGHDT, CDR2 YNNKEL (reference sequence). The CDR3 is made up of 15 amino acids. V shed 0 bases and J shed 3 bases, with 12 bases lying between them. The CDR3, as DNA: TGTGCCAGCAGCCAAGACAGACACCGAATCTACGAGCAGTACTTC. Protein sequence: CASSQDRHRIYEQYF.

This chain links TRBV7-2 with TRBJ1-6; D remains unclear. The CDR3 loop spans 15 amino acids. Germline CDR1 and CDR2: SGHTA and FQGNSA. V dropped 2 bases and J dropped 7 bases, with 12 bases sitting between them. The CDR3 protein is CASSLTDASNSPLHF. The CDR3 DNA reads TGTGCCAGCAGCTTAACAGACGCTAGCAATTCACCCCTCCACTTT.

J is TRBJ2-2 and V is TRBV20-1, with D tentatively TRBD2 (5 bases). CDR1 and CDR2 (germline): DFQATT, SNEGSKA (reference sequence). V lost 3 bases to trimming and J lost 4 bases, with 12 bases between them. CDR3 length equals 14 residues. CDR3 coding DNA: TGCAGTGCTAGTCGGACTGGCGGCACCGGGGAGCTGTTTTTT. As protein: CSASRTGGTGELFF.